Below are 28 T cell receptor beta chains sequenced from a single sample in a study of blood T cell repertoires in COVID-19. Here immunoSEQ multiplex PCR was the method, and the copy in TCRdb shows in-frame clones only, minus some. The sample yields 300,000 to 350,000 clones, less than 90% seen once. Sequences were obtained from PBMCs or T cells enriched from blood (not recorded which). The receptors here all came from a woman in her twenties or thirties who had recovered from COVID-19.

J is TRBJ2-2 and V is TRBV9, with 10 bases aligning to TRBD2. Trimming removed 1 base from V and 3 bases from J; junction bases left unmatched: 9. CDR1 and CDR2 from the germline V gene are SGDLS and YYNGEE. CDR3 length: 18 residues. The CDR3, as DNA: TGTGCCAGCAGCGTAACATCCCGGACTAGCGGATACACCGGGGAGCTGTTTTTT. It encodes CASSVTSRTSGYTGELFF.

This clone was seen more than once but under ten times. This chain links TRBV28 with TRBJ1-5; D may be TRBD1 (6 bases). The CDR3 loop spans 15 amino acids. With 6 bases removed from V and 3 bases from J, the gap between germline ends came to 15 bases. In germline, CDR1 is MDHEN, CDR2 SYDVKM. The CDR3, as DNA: TGTGCCAGCAGGCCCGGGACATCCATCAATCAGCCCCAGCATTTT. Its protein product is CASRPGTSINQPQHF. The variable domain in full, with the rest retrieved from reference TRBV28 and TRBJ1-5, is DVKVTQSSRYLVKRTGEKVFLECVQDMDHENMFWYRQDPGLGLRLIYFSYDVKMKEKGDIPEGYSVSREKKERFSLILESASTNQTSMYLCASRPGTSINQPQHFGDGTRLSIL.

The CDR3 region is CASSWGHSTDTQYF. CDR3 DNA sequence: TGTGCCAGCAGCTGGGGACACTCCACAGATACGCAGTATTTT. The chain joins TRBV13 to TRBJ2-3; D is possibly TRBD1 (6 bases). The CDR3 contains 14 residues. In germline, CDR1 is PRHDT, CDR2 FYEKMQ (reference sequence). The V end lost 4 bases, the J end lost 2 bases, and 10 bases lay between the germline ends.

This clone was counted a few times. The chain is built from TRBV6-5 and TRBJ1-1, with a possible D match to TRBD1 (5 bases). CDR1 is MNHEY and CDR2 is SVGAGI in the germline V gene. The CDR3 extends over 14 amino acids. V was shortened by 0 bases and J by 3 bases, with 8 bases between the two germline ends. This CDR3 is CASSYSPGDTEAFF. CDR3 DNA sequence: TGTGCCAGCAGTTACTCGCCGGGGGACACTGAAGCTTTCTTT.

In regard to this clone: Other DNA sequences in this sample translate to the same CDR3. The CDR3 sequence: CSVLTNEKLFF. For the CDR3, the DNA is TGCAGCGTACTAACTAATGAAAAACTGTTTTTT. This chain joins TRBV29-1 and TRBJ1-4, with D unresolved. Trimming shortened V by 6 bases and J by 1 base, and 3 bases separated the two germline ends. The CDR3 consists of 11 residues. CDR1 is SQVTM, CDR2 ANQGSEA, per germline.

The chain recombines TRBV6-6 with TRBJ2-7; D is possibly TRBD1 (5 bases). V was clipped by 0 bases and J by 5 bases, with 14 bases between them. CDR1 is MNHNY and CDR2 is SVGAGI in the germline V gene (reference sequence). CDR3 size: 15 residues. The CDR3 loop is CASSYSTDSWDEQYF. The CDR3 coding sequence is TGTGCCAGCAGTTACTCGACAGACAGCTGGGACGAGCAGTACTTC.

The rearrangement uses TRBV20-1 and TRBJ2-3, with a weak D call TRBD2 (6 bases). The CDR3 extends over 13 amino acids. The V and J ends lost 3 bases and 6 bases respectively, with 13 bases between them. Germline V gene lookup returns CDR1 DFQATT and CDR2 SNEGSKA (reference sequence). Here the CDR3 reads CSASRRGGDTQYF. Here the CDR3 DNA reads TGCAGTGCTAGTCGGCGGGGAGGTGATACGCAGTATTTT.

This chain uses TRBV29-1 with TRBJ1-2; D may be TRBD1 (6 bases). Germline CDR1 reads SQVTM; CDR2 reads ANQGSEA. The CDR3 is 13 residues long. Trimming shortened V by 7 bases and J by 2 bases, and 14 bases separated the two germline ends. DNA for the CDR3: TGCAGCGCCCCTGGGGGCAGCAACTATGGCTACACCTTC. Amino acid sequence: CSAPGGSNYGYTF.

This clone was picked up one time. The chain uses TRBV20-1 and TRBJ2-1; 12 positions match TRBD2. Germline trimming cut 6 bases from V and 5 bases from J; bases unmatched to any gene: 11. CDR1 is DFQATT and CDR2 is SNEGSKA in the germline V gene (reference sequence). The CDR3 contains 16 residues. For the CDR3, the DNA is TGCAGTGCCAGTTCCGGGACTAGCGGGTATCACAATGAGCAGTTCTTC. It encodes CSASSGTSGYHNEQFF.

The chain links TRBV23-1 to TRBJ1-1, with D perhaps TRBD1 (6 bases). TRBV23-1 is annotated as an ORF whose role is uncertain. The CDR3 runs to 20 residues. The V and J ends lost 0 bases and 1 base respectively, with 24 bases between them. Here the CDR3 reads CASSQSPTGSPSLWNTEAFF. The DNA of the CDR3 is TGCGCCAGCAGTCAATCCCCAACAGGGAGCCCTTCACTCTGGAACACTGAAGCTTTCTTT.

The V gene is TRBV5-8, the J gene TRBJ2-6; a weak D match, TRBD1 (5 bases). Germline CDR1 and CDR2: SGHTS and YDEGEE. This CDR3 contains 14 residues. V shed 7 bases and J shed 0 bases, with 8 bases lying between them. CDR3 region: CASAGYSGANVLTF. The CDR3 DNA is TGTGCCAGCGCAGGGTACTCTGGGGCCAACGTCCTGACTTTC.

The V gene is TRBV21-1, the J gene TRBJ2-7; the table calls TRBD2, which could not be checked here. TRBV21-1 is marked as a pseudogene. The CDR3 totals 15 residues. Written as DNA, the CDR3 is TGTGCCAGCAGCAGCACTAGCGGGGTTACCTACGAGCAGTACTTC. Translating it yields CASSSTSGVTYEQYF.

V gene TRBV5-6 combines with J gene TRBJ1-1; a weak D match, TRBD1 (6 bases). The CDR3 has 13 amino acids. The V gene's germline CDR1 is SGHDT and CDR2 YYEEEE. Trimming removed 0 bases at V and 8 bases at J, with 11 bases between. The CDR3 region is CASSLDSGTEAFF. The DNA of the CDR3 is TGTGCCAGCAGCTTGGATTCCGGGACAGAAGCTTTCTTT.

The CDR3 nucleotides read TGTGCCAGCAAGACCGGGACACCAAACACCGGGGAGCTGTTTTTT. Translation: CASKTGTPNTGELFF. This rearrangement joins TRBV21-1 to TRBJ2-2; TRBD1 was called by the table and not checked on the DNA. TRBV21-1 is annotated as a pseudogene. The CDR3 contains 15 residues.

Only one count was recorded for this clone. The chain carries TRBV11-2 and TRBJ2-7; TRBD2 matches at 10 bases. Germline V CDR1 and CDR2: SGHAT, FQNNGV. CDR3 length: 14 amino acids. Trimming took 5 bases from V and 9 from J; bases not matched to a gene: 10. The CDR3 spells CASSDTSGARGQYF. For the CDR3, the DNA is TGTGCCAGCAGCGATACTAGCGGGGCTCGGGGGCAGTACTTC.

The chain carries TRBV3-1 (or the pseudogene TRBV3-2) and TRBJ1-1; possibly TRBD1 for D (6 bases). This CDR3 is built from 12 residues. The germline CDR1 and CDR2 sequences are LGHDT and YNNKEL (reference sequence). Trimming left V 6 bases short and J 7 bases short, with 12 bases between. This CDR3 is CASSSMDSEAFF. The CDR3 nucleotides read TGTGCCAGCAGTTCGATGGACAGTGAAGCTTTCTTT.

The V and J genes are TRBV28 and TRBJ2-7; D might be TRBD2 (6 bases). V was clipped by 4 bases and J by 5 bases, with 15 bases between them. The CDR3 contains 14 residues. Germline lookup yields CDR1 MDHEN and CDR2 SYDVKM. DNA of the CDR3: TGTGCCAGCAGTTCCGGGACTGAACGAAACGAGCAGTACTTC. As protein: CASSSGTERNEQYF.

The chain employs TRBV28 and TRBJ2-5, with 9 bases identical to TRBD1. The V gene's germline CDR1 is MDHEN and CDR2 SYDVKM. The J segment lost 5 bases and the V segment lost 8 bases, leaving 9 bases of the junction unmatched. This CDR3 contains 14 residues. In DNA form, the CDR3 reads TGTGCCAGCCGACCCTGGGGGACAGGGGAGACCCAGTACTTC. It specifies CASRPWGTGETQYF.

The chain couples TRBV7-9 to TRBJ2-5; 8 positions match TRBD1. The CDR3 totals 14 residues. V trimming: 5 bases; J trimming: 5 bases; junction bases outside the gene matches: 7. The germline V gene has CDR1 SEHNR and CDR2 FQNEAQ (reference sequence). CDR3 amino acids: CASSQDRERETQYF. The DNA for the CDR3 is TGTGCCAGCAGCCAGGACAGGGAGCGGGAGACCCAGTACTTC.

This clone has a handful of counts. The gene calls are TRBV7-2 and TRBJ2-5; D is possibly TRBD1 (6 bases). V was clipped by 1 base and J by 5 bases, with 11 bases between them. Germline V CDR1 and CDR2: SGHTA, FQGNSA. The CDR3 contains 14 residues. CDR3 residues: CASSLDRARETQYF. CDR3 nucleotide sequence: TGTGCCAGCAGCTTAGACAGGGCGAGGGAGACCCAGTACTTC.

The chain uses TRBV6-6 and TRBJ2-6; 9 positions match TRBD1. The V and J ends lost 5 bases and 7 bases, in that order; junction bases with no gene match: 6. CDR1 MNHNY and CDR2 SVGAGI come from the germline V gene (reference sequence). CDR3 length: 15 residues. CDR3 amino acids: CASSGQGNEANVLTF. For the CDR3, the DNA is TGTGCCAGCAGTGGACAGGGGAATGAAGCCAACGTCCTGACTTTC.

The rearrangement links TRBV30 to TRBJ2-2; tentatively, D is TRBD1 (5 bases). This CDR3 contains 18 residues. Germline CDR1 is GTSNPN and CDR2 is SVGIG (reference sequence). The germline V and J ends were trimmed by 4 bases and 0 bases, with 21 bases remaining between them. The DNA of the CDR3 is TGTGCCTGGAACTTGAGACTTGGGGCCAGAGCGAACACCGGGGAGCTGTTTTTT. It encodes CAWNLRLGARANTGELFF.

The CDR3 DNA is TGTGCCAGCAGTGACGCCGGGACAGGCGACAATGAGCAGTTCTTC. Encoded protein: CASSDAGTGDNEQFF. This chain joins TRBV6-1 and TRBJ2-1, with 8 positions matching TRBD1. In germline, CDR1 is MNHNS, CDR2 SASEGT. V lost 3 bases to trimming and J lost 5 bases; unmatched junction nucleotides: 6. The CDR3 runs to 15 residues.

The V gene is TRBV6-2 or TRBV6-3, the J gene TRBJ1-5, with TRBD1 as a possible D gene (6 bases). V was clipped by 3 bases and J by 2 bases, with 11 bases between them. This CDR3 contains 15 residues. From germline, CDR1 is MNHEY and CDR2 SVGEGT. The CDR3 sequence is CASSYNRAGNQPQHF. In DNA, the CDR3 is TGTGCCAGCAGTTATAACAGGGCCGGCAATCAGCCCCAGCATTTT.

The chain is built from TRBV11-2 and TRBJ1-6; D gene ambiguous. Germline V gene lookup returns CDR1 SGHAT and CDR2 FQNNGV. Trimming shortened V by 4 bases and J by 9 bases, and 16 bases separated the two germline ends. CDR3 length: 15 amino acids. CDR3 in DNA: TGTGCCAGCAGCTCACACACAACAACGGGTTCACCCCTCCACTTT. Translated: CASSSHTTTGSPLHF.

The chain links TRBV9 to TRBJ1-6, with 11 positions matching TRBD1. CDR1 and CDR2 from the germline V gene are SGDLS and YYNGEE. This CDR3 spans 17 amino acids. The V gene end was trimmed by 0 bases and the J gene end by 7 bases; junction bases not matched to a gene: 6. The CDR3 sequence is CASSVGTGGTRNSPLHF. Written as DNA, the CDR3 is TGTGCCAGCAGCGTAGGGACAGGGGGCACGAGGAATTCACCCCTCCACTTT.

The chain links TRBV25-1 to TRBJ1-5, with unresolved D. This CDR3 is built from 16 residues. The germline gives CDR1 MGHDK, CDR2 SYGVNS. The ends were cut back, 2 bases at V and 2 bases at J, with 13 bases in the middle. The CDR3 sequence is CASSEAASGGNQPQHF. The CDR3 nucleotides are TGTGCCAGCAGTGAAGCCGCGAGCGGGGGCAATCAGCCCCAGCATTTT.

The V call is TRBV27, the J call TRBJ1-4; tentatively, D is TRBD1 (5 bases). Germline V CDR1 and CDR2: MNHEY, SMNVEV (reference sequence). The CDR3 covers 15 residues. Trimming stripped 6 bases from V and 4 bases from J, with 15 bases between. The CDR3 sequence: CASSYYGGNNEKLFF. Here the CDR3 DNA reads TGTGCCAGCAGCTACTACGGGGGGAATAATGAAAAACTGTTTTTT. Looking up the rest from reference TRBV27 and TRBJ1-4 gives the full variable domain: EAQVTQNPRYLITVTGKKLTVTCSQNMNHEYMSWYRQDPGLGLRQIYYSMNVEVTDKGDVPEGYKVSRKEKRNFPLILESPSPNQTSLYFCASSYYGGNNEKLFFGSGTQLSVL.